This entry lists 18 T cell receptor beta chains sequenced from one sample in a study of cytomegalovirus exposure and HLA in healthy donors. This PCR relied on a set of 60 Vbeta primers and 13 Jbeta primers. The repertoire was sequenced with immunoSEQ multiplex PCR; TCRdb's copy has only in-frame clones and lacks some. The table includes fewer than 250,000 clones, about 80% detected once. Sequenced input: PBMCs. Source of these receptors: a middle-aged man in good health and CMV-seronegative.

V and J are TRBV4-1 and TRBJ1-2; D may be TRBD1 (5 bases). This CDR3 region has 12 residues. The germline V and J ends were trimmed by 8 bases and 8 bases, with 15 bases remaining between them. Germline V gives CDR1 MGHRA, CDR2 YSYEKL. CDR3 DNA sequence: TGCGCCAGCTTCGGAGCAGGGATCGGCTACACCTTC. Amino acid sequence: CASFGAGIGYTF.

This chain joins TRBV4-1 and TRBJ1-4; a possible D gene is TRBD1 (5 bases). From germline, CDR1 is MGHRA and CDR2 YSYEKL. CDR3 length: 16 amino acids. Trimming cost V 6 bases and J 4 bases, with 18 bases left between them. The CDR3 region is CASSQNPGLSNEKLFF. In DNA, the CDR3 is TGCGCCAGCAGTCAAAACCCGGGACTGAGTAATGAAAAACTGTTTTTT.

The chain is built from TRBV5-1 and TRBJ2-1; D not resolved. The V end lost 3 bases, the J end lost 8 bases, and 12 bases lay between the germline ends. In germline, CDR1 is SGHRS, CDR2 YFSETQ. The CDR3 extends over 13 amino acids. The CDR3 region has the DNA TGCGCCAGCAGCTCAACCCTATCCGATGAGCAGTTCTTC. Amino acid sequence: CASSSTLSDEQFF.

This clone has just a few counts. The V call is TRBV5-4, the J call TRBJ2-2; 7 bases align to TRBD1. The CDR3 covers 14 residues. Germline V gives CDR1 SGHNT, CDR2 YYREEE (reference sequence). The ends lost 4 bases at V and 6 bases at J; junction bases unmatched: 6. For the CDR3, the DNA is TGTGCCAGCAGCCCACAACAGGGGTCCGGGGAGCTGTTTTTT. Translated: CASSPQQGSGELFF.

This clone came up a few times. The gene calls are TRBV27 and TRBJ2-7; D is possibly TRBD2 (6 bases). Germline loops: CDR1 MNHEY, CDR2 SMNVEV (reference sequence). The CDR3 has 14 residues. The V end lost 2 bases, the J end lost 6 bases, and 14 bases lay between the germline ends. CDR3 in amino acids: CASSLLGTGSEQYF. The CDR3 DNA follows: TGTGCCAGCAGTTTACTAGGGACTGGGTCCGAGCAGTACTTC.

The chain joins TRBV30 to TRBJ2-1; D might be TRBD2 (6 bases). Trimming shortened V by 3 bases and J by 6 bases, and 9 bases separated the two germline ends. Germline CDR1 GTSNPN, CDR2 SVGIG (reference sequence). This CDR3 is 12 amino acids long. The DNA for the CDR3 is TGTGCCTGGAGCCTGGGGGGCAATGAGCAGTTCTTC. Protein sequence: CAWSLGGNEQFF.

The chain recombines TRBV6-1 with TRBJ1-6; D is perhaps TRBD1 (5 bases). The V end lost 2 bases, the J end lost 10 bases, and 12 bases lay between the germline ends. Germline assignment: CDR1 MNHNS and CDR2 SASEGT. This CDR3 has 14 residues. In DNA, the CDR3 is TGTGCCAGCAGTGAATCCCGGGGACTATCACCCCTCCACTTT. Its protein is CASSESRGLSPLHF.

This chain connects TRBV27 to TRBJ2-7, with D tentatively TRBD1 (6 bases). The V gene's germline CDR1 is MNHEY and CDR2 SMNVEV (reference sequence). Trimming took off 5 bases at V and 6 bases at J, with 17 bases between the two ends. The CDR3 runs to 14 residues. The CDR3 spells CASSPPGQNGEQYF. CDR3 DNA: TGTGCCAGCAGTCCACCCGGACAGAACGGCGAGCAGTACTTC.

V gene TRBV30 combines with J gene TRBJ1-1; D uncertain. From germline, CDR1 is GTSNPN and CDR2 SVGIG (reference sequence). CDR3 length equals 13 residues. Trimming removed 3 bases at V and 0 bases at J, with 8 bases between. The CDR3 sequence: CAWSLELNTEAFF. The CDR3 DNA is TGTGCCTGGAGCCTCGAGTTGAACACTGAAGCTTTCTTT. The full variable domain, in which reference TRBV30 and TRBJ1-1 provide the parts outside the CDR3, is SQTIHQWPATLVQPVGSPLSLECTVEGTSNPNLYWYRQAAGRGLQLLFYSVGIGQISSEVPQNLSASRPQDRQFILSSKKLLLSDSGFYLCAWSLELNTEAFFGQGTRLTVV.

This chain connects TRBV28 to TRBJ1-5, with a tentative D call TRBD1 (6 bases). From germline, CDR1 is MDHEN and CDR2 SYDVKM. V was clipped by 4 bases and J by 7 bases, with 8 bases between them. The CDR3 loop spans 12 amino acids. As DNA, the CDR3 is TGTGCCAGCAGTTCAGGGGTGCAGCCCCAGCATTTT. Its protein product is CASSSGVQPQHF.

V gene TRBV5-6 combines with J gene TRBJ2-3; TRBD2 might be the D (5 bases). Germline assignment: CDR1 SGHDT and CDR2 YYEEEE. The V gene lost 3 bases and the J gene lost 2 bases, with 7 bases spanning the gap. This CDR3 has 13 residues. This CDR3 is CASSSGITDTQYF. The DNA for the CDR3 is TGTGCCAGCAGCTCGGGGATCACAGATACGCAGTATTTT.

In regard to this clone: Mismatch with germline at one junction end may stem from a read error. The V and J genes are TRBV7-9 and TRBJ1-1, with 7 positions matching TRBD1. The germline CDR1 and CDR2 sequences are SEHNR and FQNEAQ (reference sequence). The CDR3 contains 15 residues. The CDR3 DNA follows: TGTTCCAGCAGCTTGGGACTAGACAGGGCGGGTGAAGCTTTCTTT. This translates into CSSSLGLDRAGEAFF.

The chain carries TRBV30 and TRBJ2-7; TRBD1 matches at 9 bases. Germline loops: CDR1 GTSNPN, CDR2 SVGIG (reference sequence). This CDR3 is 12 amino acids long. The V gene end was trimmed by 5 bases and the J gene end by 7 bases; junction bases not matched to a gene: 6. CDR3 DNA: TGTGCCTGGTGGGACAGGGAGGGTGAGCAGTACTTC. Its translation: CAWWDREGEQYF.

There are a few counts of this clone. The CDR3 loop reads CASSPMTGTGELFF. CDR3 nucleotides: TGTGCCAGTAGTCCGATGACAGGGACCGGGGAGCTGTTTTTT. The rearrangement links TRBV19 to TRBJ2-2; TRBD1 matches at 7 bases. V lost 5 bases, J lost 5 bases, and 5 bases stayed unmatched. Germline-derived CDR1 and CDR2 are LNHDA and SQIVND (reference sequence). This CDR3 is 14 amino acids long.

The chain has TRBV14 and TRBJ1-3, with D unresolved. The CDR3 totals 17 residues. Germline-derived CDR1 and CDR2 are SGHDN and FVKESK. Trimming took 2 bases from V and 2 from J, leaving 16 bases between them. Here the CDR3 reads CASSQREDWNPGNTIYF. DNA of the CDR3: TGTGCCAGCAGCCAACGCGAGGACTGGAACCCTGGAAACACCATATATTTT.

The rearrangement joins TRBV15 to TRBJ2-1; perhaps TRBD2 as D (5 bases). The length of the CDR3 is 13 residues. Trimming took off 5 bases at V and 2 bases at J, with 7 bases between the two ends. Germline V lookup: CDR1 LNHNV, CDR2 YYDKDF (reference sequence). CDR3 region: CATSVGAYNEQFF. CDR3 nucleotides: TGTGCCACCAGCGTCGGGGCCTACAATGAGCAGTTCTTC.

V and J are TRBV2 and TRBJ1-2; D is uncertain. The CDR3 runs to 13 residues. Germline V CDR1 and CDR2: SNHLY, FYNNEI. V shed 5 bases and J shed 4 bases, with 11 bases lying between them. CDR3 sequence: CASSLNIVYGYTF. CDR3 nucleotides: TGTGCCAGCAGTCTCAATATAGTCTATGGCTACACCTTC.

CDR3 sequence reads: CASSLAVWDRPGEQYF. For the CDR3, the DNA is TGTGCCAGCAGCTTAGCGGTCTGGGACAGGCCGGGCGAGCAGTACTTC. The rearrangement uses TRBV7-6 and TRBJ2-7; 8 bases map to TRBD1. Germline values: CDR1 SGHVS, CDR2 FNYEAQ. This CDR3 has 16 residues. V was clipped by 0 bases and J by 6 bases; unmatched bases: 10.